The 32 T cell receptor beta chains given below trace back to one sample, sequenced in a study of cytomegalovirus exposure and HLA in healthy donors. The PCR contained 60 Vbeta and 13 Jbeta primers. Clones were read by immunoSEQ multiplex PCR, and TCRdb kept only the in-frame ones, dropping some. This table holds about 200,000 clones. Source material: PBMCs. These receptors all come from a young man in good health and CMV-seronegative.

The chain combines TRBV2 with TRBJ1-5; D uncertain. Trimming cost V 4 bases and J 7 bases, with 11 bases left between them. Looked up from germline, CDR1 is SNHLY and CDR2 is FYNNEI. The CDR3 is 13 residues long. CDR3 in amino acids: CASSGEGLQPQHF. In DNA form, the CDR3 reads TGTGCCAGCAGTGGCGAGGGTCTCCAGCCCCAGCATTTT.

The V gene is TRBV11-2, the J gene TRBJ2-3; possible D gene TRBD2, 5 bases. The CDR3 extends over 13 amino acids. Trimming stripped 1 base from V and 4 bases from J, with 6 bases between. Per the germline V gene, CDR1 is SGHAT and CDR2 is FQNNGV. This CDR3 is CASSLVGADTQYF. CDR3 nucleotides: TGTGCCAGCAGCTTAGTCGGGGCAGATACGCAGTATTTT.

The CDR3 DNA reads as TGCGCCAGCAGCCCCGCCGGGGTCTACGAGCAGTACTTC. As protein: CASSPAGVYEQYF. V usage is TRBV4-1 and J usage is TRBJ2-7, with a tentative D call TRBD2 (5 bases). V was trimmed by 4 bases and J by 3 bases, leaving 10 bases between them. Per germline, CDR1 MGHRA and CDR2 YSYEKL. The CDR3 runs to 13 residues.

The chain has TRBV19 and TRBJ1-1; D gene ambiguous. V lost 5 bases, J lost 10 bases, and 11 bases lay in between. Germline V gene lookup returns CDR1 LNHDA and CDR2 SQIVND (reference sequence). The CDR3 is 11 amino acids. The CDR3 DNA sequence: TGTGCCAGTAGTGTTGCCCGAGGAGCTTTCTTT. Amino acid sequence: CASSVARGAFF.

This chain connects TRBV7-2 to TRBJ2-2; D remains unclear. The CDR3 runs to 12 residues. Trimming stripped 3 bases from V and 8 bases from J, with 7 bases between. CDR1 and CDR2 (germline): SGHTA, FQGNSA. The CDR3 bases are TGTGCCAGCAGCTTCAACCAGGGGGAGCTGTTTTTT. This codes for CASSFNQGELFF.

The rearrangement links TRBV9 to TRBJ1-4, with 8 bases fitting TRBD1. The CDR3 has 15 residues. V lost 4 bases to trimming and J lost 9 bases; unmatched junction nucleotides: 11. CDR1 and CDR2 from the germline V gene are SGDLS and YYNGEE. In DNA, the CDR3 is TGTGCCAGCAGCCCCCGGACAGGGAAAAAGAAAAAACTGTTTTTT. Translation gives CASSPRTGKKKKLFF.

The chain carries TRBV5-1 and TRBJ2-5; 9 nucleotides agree with TRBD2. There are 17 residues in the CDR3. Per germline, CDR1 SGHRS and CDR2 YFSETQ. V shed 4 bases and J 5 bases; nucleotides not matched to a gene: 15. DNA of the CDR3: TGCGCCAGCAGCCGAGGGGGCCCGGCGGGGGGGTCTGAGACCCAGTACTTC. Encoded protein: CASSRGGPAGGSETQYF.

V gene TRBV18 combines with J gene TRBJ2-1; the D is unclear. This CDR3 has 14 residues. Germline values: CDR1 KGHSH, CDR2 LQKENI. V was clipped by 3 bases and J by 5 bases, with 11 bases between them. CDR3 residues: CASSPSVLDNEQFF. CDR3 in DNA: TGTGCCAGCTCACCTTCCGTATTAGACAATGAGCAGTTCTTC.

On this clone: The junction and the germline gene differ at one end; a read error may be behind it. This chain connects TRBV7-9 to TRBJ1-1; the D is unclear. Per germline, CDR1 SEHNR and CDR2 FQNEAQ (reference sequence). CDR3 length: 11 amino acids. This chain's CDR3 is CATSPGAEAFF. The CDR3 nucleotides are TGTGCCACCAGCCCGGGAGCCGAAGCTTTCTTT.

V and J are TRBV19 and TRBJ2-3, with D tentatively TRBD2 (6 bases). V was shortened by 5 bases and J by 2 bases, with 11 bases between the two germline ends. Germline V CDR1 and CDR2: LNHDA, SQIVND (reference sequence). The CDR3 runs to 14 residues. The CDR3 protein is CASSGTGATDTQYF. The CDR3 nucleotides are TGTGCCAGTAGTGGGACTGGAGCCACAGATACGCAGTATTTT.

This sequence joins TRBV11-2 and TRBJ1-1, with 9 bases that match TRBD1. There are 14 residues in the CDR3. The junction had 4 bases not matched to a gene; V was cut back by 5 bases and J by 3 bases. Looked up from germline, CDR1 is SGHAT and CDR2 is FQNNGV. As DNA, the CDR3 is TGTGCCAGCAGCAAACAGGGGGCGGACACTGAAGCTTTCTTT. Translated: CASSKQGADTEAFF. Complete variable domain (other parts from reference TRBV11-2 and TRBJ1-1): EAGVAQSPRYKIIEKRQSVAFWCNPISGHATLYWYQQILGQGPKLLIQFQNNGVVDDSQLPKDRFSAERLKGVDSTLKIQPAKLEDSAVYLCASSKQGADTEAFFGQGTRLTVV.

The chain employs TRBV28 and TRBJ1-2, with TRBD1 matching 11 bases. The CDR3 runs to 14 residues. The J segment lost 8 bases and the V segment lost 6 bases, leaving 8 bases of the junction unmatched. Germline CDR1 MDHEN, CDR2 SYDVKM. The chain's CDR3 is CASRTPGTGGGYTF. The CDR3 DNA follows: TGTGCCAGCAGAACCCCCGGGACAGGGGGAGGCTACACCTTC.

The gene calls are TRBV10-2 and TRBJ1-1, with TRBD1 matching over 8 bases. The CDR3 consists of 15 residues. In germline, CDR1 is WSHSY, CDR2 SAAADI. V lost 1 base and J lost 4; bases outside the gene matches: 5. CDR3 sequence (DNA): TGCGCCAGCAGTGAGTTTAGACAGGGGAGCACTGAAGCTTTCTTT. Translation gives CASSEFRQGSTEAFF.

V is TRBV10-2 and J is TRBJ2-5, with 13 nucleotides matching TRBD2. This CDR3 has 15 amino acids. Unmatched junction bases numbered 6, after V lost 6 bases and J lost 5 bases. Per germline, CDR1 WSHSY and CDR2 SAAADI. Written as DNA, the CDR3 is TGCGCCAGCAGGGATTCGGGACTAGCGGGGGAGACCCAGTACTTC. The encoded protein is CASRDSGLAGETQYF.

Here the CDR3 reads CASSLRMSSYNEQFF. The CDR3, as DNA: TGCGCCAGCAGCTTACGTATGAGCTCCTACAATGAGCAGTTCTTC. This chain joins TRBV5-1 and TRBJ2-1; the D is unclear. The CDR3 covers 15 residues. The V gene's germline CDR1 is SGHRS and CDR2 YFSETQ. V dropped 2 bases and J dropped 0 bases, with 9 bases sitting between them.

V gene TRBV10-1 combines with J gene TRBJ2-5, with D unresolved. The CDR3 runs to 12 residues. V lost 0 bases to trimming and J lost 3 bases, with 2 bases between them. Germline CDR1 is WNHNN and CDR2 is SYGVQD (reference sequence). CDR3 loop: CASSESEETQYF. CDR3 nucleotide sequence: TGCGCCAGCAGTGAGTCCGAAGAGACCCAGTACTTC.

The J gene is TRBJ2-3, the V gene TRBV10-3; perhaps TRBD2 as D (6 bases). Trimming cost V 2 bases and J 4 bases, with 10 bases left between them. The CDR3 consists of 14 residues. Germline V CDR1 and CDR2: ENHRY, SYGVKD. The CDR3 loop reads CAISEAGRSDTQYF. The DNA for the CDR3 is TGTGCCATCAGTGAGGCGGGACGATCAGATACGCAGTATTTT.

This chain uses TRBV10-2 with TRBJ1-2; D is possibly TRBD1 (5 bases). The V end was cut by 10 bases, the J end by 8 bases, with 17 bases between. Germline V gene data show CDR1 as WSHSY and CDR2 as SAAADI. The CDR3 is made up of 12 amino acids. The CDR3 DNA is TGCGCCACCGGTCGGGGGATTGAGGGCTACACCTTC. Translation gives CATGRGIEGYTF.

The V gene is TRBV28, the J gene TRBJ1-2, with D hard to call. The length of the CDR3 is 14 residues. Germline values: CDR1 MDHEN, CDR2 SYDVKM. The ends were cut back, 3 bases at V and 1 base at J, with 9 bases in the middle. The CDR3 nucleotides read TGTGCCAGCAGTTTCCGGAGGTATAACTATGGCTACACCTTC. Its translation is CASSFRRYNYGYTF.

J is TRBJ1-2 and V is TRBV5-1; D gene uncertain. This CDR3 is 15 amino acids long. Germline V gene sequence: CDR1 SGHRS, CDR2 YFSETQ. V lost 4 bases to trimming and J lost 0 bases, with 13 bases between them. The CDR3 loop is CASSPTSGTNYGYTF. The CDR3 DNA is TGCGCCAGCAGCCCTACCTCGGGGACTAACTATGGCTACACCTTC. The full variable domain, with the rest looked up from reference TRBV5-1 and TRBJ1-2, is KAGVTQTPRYLIKTRGQQVTLSCSPISGHRSVSWYQQTPGQGLQFLFEYFSETQRNKGNFPGRFSGRQFSNSRSEMNVSTLELGDSALYLCASSPTSGTNYGYTFGSGTRLTVV.

The genes are TRBV9 and TRBJ2-3; D is unresolved. The germline V gene encodes CDR1 SGDLS and CDR2 YYNGEE. CDR3 length: 14 residues. Between the trimmed V and J ends, which lost 3 bases and 2 bases, there was a span of 10 bases. CDR3 DNA: TGTGCCAGCAGCGCAGACTCGACCACAGATACGCAGTATTTT. Residues: CASSADSTTDTQYF.

This rearrangement joins TRBV20-1 to TRBJ1-1; D call uncertain. The germline gives CDR1 DFQATT, CDR2 SNEGSKA (reference sequence). With 5 bases removed from V and 7 bases from J, the gap between germline ends came to 8 bases. The CDR3 totals 10 residues. DNA for the CDR3: TGCAGTGCTCGAACAATTGAAGCTTTCTTT. Residues: CSARTIEAFF.

The gene calls are TRBV7-2 and TRBJ2-1; 8 positions agree with TRBD1. The germline gives CDR1 SGHTA, CDR2 FQGNSA. There are 16 residues in the CDR3. J lost 9 bases, V lost 5 bases, and 15 bases had no gene match. CDR3 loop: CASSSQGARRGSEQFF. The CDR3, as DNA: TGTGCCAGCAGCAGCCAGGGGGCGCGACGGGGCAGTGAGCAGTTCTTC.

The chain links TRBV4-1 to TRBJ2-5, with D perhaps matching TRBD2 (7 bases). Germline V gene data show CDR1 as MGHRA and CDR2 as YSYEKL. This CDR3 spans 14 amino acids. Trimming removed 1 base at V and 5 bases at J, with 11 bases between. The CDR3 DNA sequence: TGCGCCAGCAGCCAAGTGGGGAGGGGGGAGACCCAGTACTTC. Translating it yields CASSQVGRGETQYF.

For this clone: Other DNA sequences within the sample encode an identical CDR3. The chain is built from TRBV5-6 and TRBJ1-1; tentative D call: TRBD1 (6 bases). The CDR3 contains 15 residues. Deletions cut 5 bases from V and 1 base from J, with 15 bases between. Germline values: CDR1 SGHDT, CDR2 YYEEEE. CDR3 amino acids: CASSLMGAPNTEAFF. In DNA, the CDR3 is TGTGCCAGCAGTTTAATGGGGGCCCCGAACACTGAAGCTTTCTTT.

The chain is built from TRBV2 and TRBJ1-5; 7 nucleotides line up with TRBD1. This CDR3 is 16 amino acids long. Unmatched junction bases numbered 10, after V lost 8 bases and J lost 0 bases. CDR1 SNHLY and CDR2 FYNNEI come from the germline V gene. The CDR3 reads CASGWTGQTSNQPQHF. CDR3 in DNA: TGTGCCAGCGGCTGGACAGGACAAACTAGCAATCAGCCCCAGCATTTT.

The rearrangement joins TRBV29-1 to TRBJ2-2; D is undetermined. V lost 3 bases and J lost 6, with 5 bases in between. The CDR3 consists of 11 residues. The germline CDR1 and CDR2 sequences are SQVTM and ANQGSEA. CDR3 protein: CSVEQAGELFF. As DNA, the CDR3 is TGCAGCGTTGAGCAGGCCGGGGAGCTGTTTTTT.

The chain recombines TRBV7-2 with TRBJ1-1, with TRBD1 matching over 8 bases. Per the germline V gene, CDR1 is SGHTA and CDR2 is FQGNSA. V was pared by 5 bases and J by 0 bases, with 5 bases of the junction left unmatched. This CDR3 comprises 15 residues. CDR3 loop: CASSTRTGLNTEAFF. CDR3 sequence (DNA): TGTGCCAGCAGCACCCGGACAGGGCTGAACACTGAAGCTTTCTTT. Together with reference TRBV7-2 and TRBJ1-1, the CDR3 gives the full variable domain: GAGVSQSPSNKVTEKGKDVELRCDPISGHTALYWYRQSLGQGLEFLIYFQGNSAPDKSGLPSDRFSAERTGGSVSTLTIQRTQQEDSAVYLCASSTRTGLNTEAFFGQGTRLTVV.

The V and J genes are TRBV2 and TRBJ1-5; D gene uncertain. CDR1 and CDR2 (germline): SNHLY, FYNNEI. V was pared by 6 bases and J by 5 bases, with 14 bases between. The length of the CDR3 is 14 residues. The DNA for the CDR3 is TGTGCCAGCAGGGAGGAGGCGGTGGATCAGCCCCAGCATTTT. Amino acids: CASREEAVDQPQHF.

The rearrangement joins TRBV6-1 to TRBJ2-1; 7 nucleotides match TRBD2. Germline CDR1 reads MNHNS; CDR2 reads SASEGT. The CDR3 extends over 12 amino acids. CDR3 DNA sequence: TGTGCGAGCGGGGAGACCATAATCTCGCAGTTCTTC. It encodes CASGETIISQFF.

This rearrangement joins TRBV19 to TRBJ1-1; TRBD1 matches 12 bases. Trimming took 2 bases from V and 4 from J; bases not matched to a gene: 11. Germline V gene lookup returns CDR1 LNHDA and CDR2 SQIVND (reference sequence). CDR3 size: 18 residues. The CDR3 DNA reads TGTGCCAGTAGTATATCAAACCGGGACAGGGGGCGTCGCACTGAAGCTTTCTTT. This translates into CASSISNRDRGRRTEAFF.

The chain carries TRBV18 and TRBJ1-5, with D unresolved. Trimming pared 6 bases from V and 5 bases from J, leaving 14 bases between. The germline V gene has CDR1 KGHSH and CDR2 LQKENI. This CDR3 is 14 amino acids long. Here the CDR3 reads CASSPDLQDQPQHF. The CDR3 region has the DNA TGTGCCAGCTCCCCTGATTTACAAGATCAGCCCCAGCATTTT.